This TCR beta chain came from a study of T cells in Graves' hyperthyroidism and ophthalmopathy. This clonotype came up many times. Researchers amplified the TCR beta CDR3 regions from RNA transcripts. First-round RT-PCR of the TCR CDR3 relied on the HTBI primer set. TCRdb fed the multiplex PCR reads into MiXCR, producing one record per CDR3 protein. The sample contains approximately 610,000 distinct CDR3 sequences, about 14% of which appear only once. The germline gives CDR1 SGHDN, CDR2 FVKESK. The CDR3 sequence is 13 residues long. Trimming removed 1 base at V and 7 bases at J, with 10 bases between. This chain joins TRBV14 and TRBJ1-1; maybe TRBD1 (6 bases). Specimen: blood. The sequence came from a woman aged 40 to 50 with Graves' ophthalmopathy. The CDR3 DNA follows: TGTGCCAGCAGCCAAGGGGGGCTCCGTGAAGCTTTCTTT. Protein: CASSQGGLREAFF.